The clone carrying this T cell receptor (beta chain) was counted once. No antigen is known for it. Study processing details: What underpinned the distant-metastasis classifier for papillary thyroid cancer was the set of CDR3 differences across clinicopathological groups. TCRdb re-analyzed the PCR reads using MiXCR. TCRdb, not the authors, supplied the V and J calls. Among 20,000 or so clones listed, less than 40% were seen once. None of the patients had undergone any treatment ahead of thyroid surgery. The data are from a study of metastatic and nonmetastatic thyroid tumors. Study in general: Repertoire data that came from the blood and tumor or nodule tissue of malignant and benign thyroid patients were compared. Findings and limits, study-wide: In both blood and tumor samples, TCR beta diversity was reported significantly higher for malignant than benign nodules.

The J segment lost 8 bases and the V segment lost 2 bases, leaving 11 bases of the junction unmatched. The V gene's germline CDR1 is GTSNPN and CDR2 SVGIG (reference sequence). This CDR3 is built from 14 residues. The J gene is TRBJ1-2, the V gene TRBV30, with 7 bases that match TRBD1. This sequence originates from a male donor with papillary thyroid cancer or a benign thyroid nodule (not recorded which). Some clones in this sample may be carry-over from other donors' samples. Sequencing was done on a sample of blood. DNA of the CDR3: TGTGCCTGGAGTAGGGACAGCCAAATGAGGGGCTACACCTTC. Translating it yields CAWSRDSQMRGYTF.